This T cell receptor (beta chain) comes out of a study of blood T cell repertoires in COVID-19. Source study methods: Amplification of reference gene primers was used by the study to estimate nucleated cell counts. Some clones are missing from TCRdb's copy, which holds only in-frame ones; the method was immunoSEQ multiplex PCR. Clone size and V and J calls were adopted from that table, with D and trimming inferred from the DNA. The repertoire consists of 250,000 to 350,000 clones, with about nine tenths occurring once and the leading ten covering approximately 3%. Trimming took 8 bases from V and 0 from J, leaving 11 bases between them. Germline loops: CDR1 MDHEN, CDR2 SYDVKM. The CDR3 has 13 residues.

Sequenced input: peripheral blood. The chain has TRBV28 and TRBJ2-7; a possible D gene is TRBD2 (6 bases). This clonotype originated in a woman in her twenties or thirties with active or convalescent COVID-19. CDR3 DNA: TGTGCCAGCGGGAGGCGACCCTCCTACGAGCAGTACTTC. Its protein is CASGRRPSYEQYF.